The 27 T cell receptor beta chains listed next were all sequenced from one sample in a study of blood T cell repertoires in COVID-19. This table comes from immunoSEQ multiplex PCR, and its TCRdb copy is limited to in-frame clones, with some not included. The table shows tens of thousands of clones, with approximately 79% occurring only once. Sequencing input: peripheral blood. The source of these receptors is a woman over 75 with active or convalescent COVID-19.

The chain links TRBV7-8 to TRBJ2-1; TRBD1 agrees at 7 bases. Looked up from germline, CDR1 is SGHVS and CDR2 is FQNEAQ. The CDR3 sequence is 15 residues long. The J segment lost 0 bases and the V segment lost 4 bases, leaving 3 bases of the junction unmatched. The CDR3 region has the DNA TGTGCCAGCAGCTCCGGGACAGCCTCCTACAATGAGCAGTTCTTC. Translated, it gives CASSSGTASYNEQFF.

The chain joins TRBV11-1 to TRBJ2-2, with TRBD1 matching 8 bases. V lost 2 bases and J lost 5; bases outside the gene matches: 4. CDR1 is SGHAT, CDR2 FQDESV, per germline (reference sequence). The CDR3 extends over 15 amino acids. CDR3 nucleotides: TGTGCCAGCAGCTTATCCCAGGGGGCTACCGGGGAGCTGTTTTTT. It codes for CASSLSQGATGELFF.

The CDR3 reads CASSDNSGGPNEQFF. The CDR3 DNA sequence: TGTGCCAGCAGTGATAATAGCGGGGGGCCCAATGAGCAGTTCTTC. V usage is TRBV2 and J usage is TRBJ2-1; 10 bases align to TRBD2. Germline loops: CDR1 SNHLY, CDR2 FYNNEI. The CDR3 is 15 residues long. Losses at the gene ends were 3 bases for V and 6 bases for J; bases not matched to a gene: 5.

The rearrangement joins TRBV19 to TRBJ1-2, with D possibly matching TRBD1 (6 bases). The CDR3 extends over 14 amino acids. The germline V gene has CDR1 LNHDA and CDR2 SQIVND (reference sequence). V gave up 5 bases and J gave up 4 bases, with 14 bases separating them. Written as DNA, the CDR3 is TGTGCCAGTAGTGCGGACAGTCCCTCCTATGGCTACACCTTC. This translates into CASSADSPSYGYTF. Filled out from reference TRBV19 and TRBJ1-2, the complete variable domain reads DGGITQSPKYLFRKEGQNVTLSCEQNLNHDAMYWYRQDPGQGLRLIYYSQIVNDFQKGDIAEGYSVSREKKESFPLTVTSAQKNPTAFYLCASSADSPSYGYTFGSGTRLTVV.

CDR3 protein: CSVLGGLSSGANVLTF. As DNA, the CDR3 is TGCAGCGTCCTGGGAGGCCTAAGCTCTGGGGCCAACGTCCTGACTTTC. The chain carries TRBV29-1 and TRBJ2-6; tentative D call: TRBD2 (6 bases). The V gene's germline CDR1 is SQVTM and CDR2 ANQGSEA. This CDR3 has 16 residues. V was shortened by 6 bases and J by 0 bases, with 15 bases between the two germline ends.

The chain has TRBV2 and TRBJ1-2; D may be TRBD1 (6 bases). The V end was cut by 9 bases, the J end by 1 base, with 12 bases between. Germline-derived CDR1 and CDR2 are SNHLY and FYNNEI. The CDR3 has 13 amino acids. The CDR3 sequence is CASSTDSNYGYTF. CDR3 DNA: TGTGCCAGTTCGACGGACAGTAACTATGGCTACACCTTC.

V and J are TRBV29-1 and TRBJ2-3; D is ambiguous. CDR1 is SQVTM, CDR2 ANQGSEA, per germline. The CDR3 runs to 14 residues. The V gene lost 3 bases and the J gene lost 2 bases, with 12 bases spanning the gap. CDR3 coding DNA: TGCAGCGTTGAGCAGGCCAGTCACACAGATACGCAGTATTTT. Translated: CSVEQASHTDTQYF.

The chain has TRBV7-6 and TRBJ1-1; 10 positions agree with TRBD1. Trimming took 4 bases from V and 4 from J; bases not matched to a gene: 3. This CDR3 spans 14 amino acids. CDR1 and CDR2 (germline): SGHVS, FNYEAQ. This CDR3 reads CASSSRQGATEAFF. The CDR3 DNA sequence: TGTGCCAGCAGCTCCCGACAGGGGGCCACTGAAGCTTTCTTT.

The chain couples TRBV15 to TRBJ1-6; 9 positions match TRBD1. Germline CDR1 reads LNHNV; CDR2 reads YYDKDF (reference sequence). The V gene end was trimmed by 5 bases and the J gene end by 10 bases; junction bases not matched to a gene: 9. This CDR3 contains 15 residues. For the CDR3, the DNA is TGTGCCACCAGCGATTTCCGGGACAGGGAGTCACCCCTCCACTTT. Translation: CATSDFRDRESPLHF.

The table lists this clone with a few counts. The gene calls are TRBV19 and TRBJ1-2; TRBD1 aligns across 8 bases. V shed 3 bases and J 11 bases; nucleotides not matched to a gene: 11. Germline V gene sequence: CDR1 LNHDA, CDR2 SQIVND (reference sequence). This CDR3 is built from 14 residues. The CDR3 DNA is TGTGCCAGTAGTATTCTTTCGGGACAGGAAACTTACACCTTC. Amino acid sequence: CASSILSGQETYTF.

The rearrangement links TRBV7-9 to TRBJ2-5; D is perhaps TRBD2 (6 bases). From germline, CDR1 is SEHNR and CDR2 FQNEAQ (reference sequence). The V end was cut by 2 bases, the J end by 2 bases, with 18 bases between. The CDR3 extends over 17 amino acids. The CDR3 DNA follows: TGTGCCAGCAGCTTATGGCGAGGTCTAGCGAGGCAAGAGACCCAGTACTTC. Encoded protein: CASSLWRGLARQETQYF.

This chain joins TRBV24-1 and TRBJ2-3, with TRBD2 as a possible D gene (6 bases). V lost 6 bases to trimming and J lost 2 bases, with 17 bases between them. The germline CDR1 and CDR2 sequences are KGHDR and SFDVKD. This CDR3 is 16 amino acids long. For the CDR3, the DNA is TGTGCCACCAGTCCCGGGGGTCCTTTCCTCACAGATACGCAGTATTTT. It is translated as CATSPGGPFLTDTQYF.

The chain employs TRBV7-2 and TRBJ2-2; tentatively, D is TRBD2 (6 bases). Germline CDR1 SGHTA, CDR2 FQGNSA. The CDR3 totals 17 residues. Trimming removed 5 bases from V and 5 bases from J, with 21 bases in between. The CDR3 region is CASSPRGSGVRTGELFF. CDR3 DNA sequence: TGTGCCAGCAGCCCCCGCGGTAGCGGCGTCAGAACCGGGGAGCTGTTTTTT. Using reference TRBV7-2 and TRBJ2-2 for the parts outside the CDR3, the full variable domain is GAGVSQSPSNKVTEKGKDVELRCDPISGHTALYWYRQSLGQGLEFLIYFQGNSAPDKSGLPSDRFSAERTGGSVSTLTIQRTQQEDSAVYLCASSPRGSGVRTGELFFGEGSRLTVL.

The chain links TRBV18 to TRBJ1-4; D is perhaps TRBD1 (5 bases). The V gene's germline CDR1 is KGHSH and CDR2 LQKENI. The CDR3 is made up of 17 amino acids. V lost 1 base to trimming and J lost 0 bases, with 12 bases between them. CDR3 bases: TGTGCCAGCTCACCACGGGGGGGACCCGCAACTAATGAAAAACTGTTTTTT. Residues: CASSPRGGPATNEKLFF.

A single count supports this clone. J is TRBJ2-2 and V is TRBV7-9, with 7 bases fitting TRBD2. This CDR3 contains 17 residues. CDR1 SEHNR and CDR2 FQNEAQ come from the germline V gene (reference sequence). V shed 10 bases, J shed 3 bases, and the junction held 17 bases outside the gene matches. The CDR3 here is CATGRAGGSAYTGELFF. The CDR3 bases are TGTGCCACCGGGAGAGCCGGGGGGTCGGCTTACACCGGGGAGCTGTTTTTT.

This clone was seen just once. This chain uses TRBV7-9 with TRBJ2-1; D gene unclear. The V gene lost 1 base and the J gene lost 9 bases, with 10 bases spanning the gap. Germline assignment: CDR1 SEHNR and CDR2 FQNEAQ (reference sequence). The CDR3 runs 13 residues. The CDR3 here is CASSLVSSTEQFF. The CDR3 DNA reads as TGTGCCAGCAGCTTAGTTTCCAGTACTGAGCAGTTCTTC.

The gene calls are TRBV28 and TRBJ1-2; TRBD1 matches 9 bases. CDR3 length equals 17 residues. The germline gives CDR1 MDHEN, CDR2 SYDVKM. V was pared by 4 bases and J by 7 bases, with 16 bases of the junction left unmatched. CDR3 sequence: CASSSSGVGTGYSGYTF. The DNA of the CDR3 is TGTGCCAGCAGTTCCTCGGGAGTGGGGACAGGGTATAGTGGCTACACCTTC.

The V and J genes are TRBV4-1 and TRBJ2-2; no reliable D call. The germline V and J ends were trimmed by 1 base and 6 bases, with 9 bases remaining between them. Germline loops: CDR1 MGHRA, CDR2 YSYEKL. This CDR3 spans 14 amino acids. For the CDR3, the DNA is TGCGCCAGCAGCCAAGTTGGGCTTGCCGGGGAGCTGTTTTTT. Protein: CASSQVGLAGELFF.

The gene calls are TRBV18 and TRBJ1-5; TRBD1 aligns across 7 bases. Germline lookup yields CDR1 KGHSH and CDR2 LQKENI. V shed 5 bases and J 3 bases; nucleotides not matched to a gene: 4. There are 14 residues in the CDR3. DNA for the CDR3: TGTGCCAGCTCAGCAGGACAGGTCAATCAGCCCCAGCATTTT. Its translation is CASSAGQVNQPQHF.

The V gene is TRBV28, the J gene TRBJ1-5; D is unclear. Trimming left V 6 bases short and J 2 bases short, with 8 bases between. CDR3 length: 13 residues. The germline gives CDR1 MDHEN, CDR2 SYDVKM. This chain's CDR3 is CASRVSGNQPQHF. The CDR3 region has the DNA TGTGCCAGCAGAGTGTCGGGCAATCAGCCCCAGCATTTT.

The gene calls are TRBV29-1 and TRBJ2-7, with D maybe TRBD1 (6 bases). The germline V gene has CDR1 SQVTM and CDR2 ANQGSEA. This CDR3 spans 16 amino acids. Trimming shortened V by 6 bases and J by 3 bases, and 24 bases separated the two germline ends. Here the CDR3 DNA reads TGCAGCGTGGGGGCGGGTTTCAACACAGCCAGCTACGAGCAGTACTTC. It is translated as CSVGAGFNTASYEQYF.

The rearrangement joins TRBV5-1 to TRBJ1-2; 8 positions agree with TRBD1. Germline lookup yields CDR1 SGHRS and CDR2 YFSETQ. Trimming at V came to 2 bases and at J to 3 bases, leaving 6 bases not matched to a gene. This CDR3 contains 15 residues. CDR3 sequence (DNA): TGCGCCAGCAGCTTCGGGACAGGCACGGACTATGGCTACACCTTC. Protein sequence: CASSFGTGTDYGYTF.

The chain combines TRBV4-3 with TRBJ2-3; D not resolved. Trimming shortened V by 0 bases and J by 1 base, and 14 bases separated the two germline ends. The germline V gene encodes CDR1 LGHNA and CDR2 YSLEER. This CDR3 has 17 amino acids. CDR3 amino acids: CASSQDLYTRGTDTQYF. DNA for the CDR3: TGCGCCAGCAGCCAAGATTTATATACTCGAGGCACAGATACGCAGTATTTT.

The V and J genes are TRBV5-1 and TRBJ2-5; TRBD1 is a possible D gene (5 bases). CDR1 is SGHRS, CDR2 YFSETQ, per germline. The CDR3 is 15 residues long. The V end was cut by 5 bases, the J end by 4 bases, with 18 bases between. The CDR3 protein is CASRGVLGAGETQYF. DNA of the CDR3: TGCGCCAGCAGAGGGGTTCTTGGAGCCGGAGAGACCCAGTACTTC.

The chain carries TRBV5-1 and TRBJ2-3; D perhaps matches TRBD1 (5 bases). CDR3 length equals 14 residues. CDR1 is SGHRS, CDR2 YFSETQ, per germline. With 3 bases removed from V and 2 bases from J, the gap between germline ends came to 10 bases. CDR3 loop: CASSSRASTDTQYF. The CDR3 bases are TGCGCCAGCAGCTCCAGGGCTTCCACAGATACGCAGTATTTT. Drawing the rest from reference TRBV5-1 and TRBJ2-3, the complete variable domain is KAGVTQTPRYLIKTRGQQVTLSCSPISGHRSVSWYQQTPGQGLQFLFEYFSETQRNKGNFPGRFSGRQFSNSRSEMNVSTLELGDSALYLCASSSRASTDTQYFGPGTRLTVL.

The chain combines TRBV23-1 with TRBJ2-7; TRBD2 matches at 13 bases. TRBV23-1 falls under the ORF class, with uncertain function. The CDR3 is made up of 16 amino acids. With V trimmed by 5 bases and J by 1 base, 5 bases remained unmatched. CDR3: CASSWTSGRDSYEQYF. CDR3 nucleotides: TGCGCCAGCAGTTGGACTAGCGGGAGAGATTCCTACGAGCAGTACTTC.

The chain's CDR3 is CASREGPEGPDTQYF. DNA of the CDR3: TGCGCCAGCAGGGAGGGCCCGGAGGGGCCAGATACGCAGTATTTT. J is TRBJ2-3 and V is TRBV5-1; maybe TRBD2 (6 bases). The germline V gene encodes CDR1 SGHRS and CDR2 YFSETQ. V was pared by 5 bases and J by 4 bases, with 17 bases between. This CDR3 has 15 amino acids.